The source of this T cell receptor (beta chain) is a study of Ad26.COV2.S vaccination and SARS-CoV-2 variants. Study-level information: The authors gave Ad26.COV2.S intramuscularly, either once or twice 56 days apart.

Specified treatment: 15 to 20 received Ad26.COV2.S at low or high dose, single or two shots; a few received placebo; per-sample allocation not given. The investigators took samples on day 63 after the first vaccine or placebo injection. CDR1 LGHDT and CDR2 YNNKEL come from the germline V gene (reference sequence). The CDR3 loop spans 16 amino acids. The junction had 8 bases not matched to a gene; V was cut back by 0 bases and J by 6 bases. Repertoires were generated with immunoSEQ multiplex PCR, while TCRdb's copy carries only in-frame clones and drops some. The sample includes roughly 300,000 clones, around 90% seen only once; the top ten take around 6.4%.

The receptor was isolated from a person between 18 and 65 years old who received the Ad26.COV2.S COVID-19 vaccine or a placebo. The source material was peripheral blood, sampled in a trial of Ad26.COV2.S vaccine versus placebo. This chain connects TRBV3-1 (or the pseudogene TRBV3-2) to TRBJ1-1; 9 bases match TRBD1. The CDR3, as DNA: TGTGCCAGCAGCCAAGATGTGGGACAGGGTGCCGCTGAAGCTTTCTTT. Translated, it gives CASSQDVGQGAAEAFF.